The TCR beta chain described here comes from a study of CD8+ T cells in alopecia areata. Study in general: Treated patients received severity scores based on the percentage of scalp area affected.

As the sequencing template, cDNA was produced by extracting RNA and reverse transcribing it. Sequenced by immunoSEQ multiplex PCR; TCRdb stores in-frame clones only, minus some. The sample shows about 200,000 clones, roughly 60% of them seen only once. The length of the CDR3 is 11 residues. V was clipped by 6 bases and J by 3 bases, with 5 bases between them. CDR1 SNHLY and CDR2 FYNNEI come from the germline V gene. Treatment meaning: oral pan-JAK inhibitor, 5-10 mg twice daily. Punch biopsies of lesional scalp, plus peripheral blood, were taken from alopecia areata patients. The TCR sequence derives from a human donor with alopecia areata. This sample comprised CD4+ T cells sorted from blood, obtained at week 24, from a patient treated with tofacitinib. The rearrangement uses TRBV2 and TRBJ2-5; D uncertain. For the CDR3, the DNA is TGTGCCAGCAGCCCAGAAGAGACCCAGTACTTC. Translation: CASSPEETQYF.